The sample holds many counts of the clone carrying this T cell receptor (beta chain). TCRdb passed the RACE reads through MiXCR, listing each CDR3 protein once. Of approximately 320,000 distinct CDR3 sequences in the sample, about 5% are singletons; the top ten hold approximately 8.2%. These data originate in a study of human T cells and chemical hapten exposure. This CDR3 region has 13 residues. V shed 8 bases and J 3 bases; nucleotides not matched to a gene: 5. Germline CDR1 is LGHDT and CDR2 is YNNKEL (reference sequence). Time point noted: pre-sensitization, week 0. Treatment defined: therapeutic diphenylcyclopropenone sensitization with weekly scalp DPC. Total RNA was extracted from unfractionated whole blood.

The gene calls are TRBV3-1 and TRBJ2-3; 7 nucleotides agree with TRBD1. The sample here was whole blood, taken in connection with sensitization to the hapten diphenylcyclopropenone (DPC). This receptor was obtained from a woman between 18 and 30 years old with alopecia areata. Some clones in this sample may be carry-over from other donors' samples. CDR3 protein: CASAQQGTDTQYF. DNA of the CDR3: TGTGCCAGCGCCCAACAGGGGACAGATACGCAGTATTTT.